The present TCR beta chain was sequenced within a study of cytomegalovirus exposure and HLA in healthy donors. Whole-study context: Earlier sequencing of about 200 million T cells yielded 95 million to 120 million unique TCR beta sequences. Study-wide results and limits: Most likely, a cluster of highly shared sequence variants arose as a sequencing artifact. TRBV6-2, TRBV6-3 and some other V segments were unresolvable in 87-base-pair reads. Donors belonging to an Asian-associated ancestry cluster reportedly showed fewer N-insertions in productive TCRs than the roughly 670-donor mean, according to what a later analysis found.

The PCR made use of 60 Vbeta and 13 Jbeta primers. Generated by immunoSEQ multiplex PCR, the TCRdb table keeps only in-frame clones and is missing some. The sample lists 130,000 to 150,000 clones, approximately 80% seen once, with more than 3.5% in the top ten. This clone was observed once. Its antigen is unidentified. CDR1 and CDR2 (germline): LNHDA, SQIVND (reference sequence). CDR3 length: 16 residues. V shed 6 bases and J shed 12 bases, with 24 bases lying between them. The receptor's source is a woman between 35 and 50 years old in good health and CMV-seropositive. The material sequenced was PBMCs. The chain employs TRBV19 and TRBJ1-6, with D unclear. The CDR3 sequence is CASRGGFNEYWGPLHF. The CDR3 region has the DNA TGTGCCAGTAGAGGCGGGTTCAACGAATATTGGGGACCCCTCCACTTT.